Listed below are T cell receptor beta chains from one sample, sequenced in a study of beta chain features in type 1 diabetes. Produced via immunoSEQ multiplex PCR; TCRdb's table is partial and in-frame only. This sample has more than 140,000 clones, with 9% to 10% found just once. Sequenced sample: central memory CD4+ T cells from blood. The receptors originated from a woman aged 40-49 years in good health. Both conserved end residues are part of each CDR3. A D gene is named only where the DNA matches it firmly. Size values are once, few and many counts, or a class for expanded clones, and some rows have none.

TRBV29-1	TRBD1	NA	TRBJ2-7	TGCAGCGTTGAAGGCCGGACAGGGGGAAGCTCCTACGAGCAGTACTTC	CSVEGRTGGSSYEQYF
TRBV29-1	TRBD1	few	TRBJ2-5	TGCAGCGTCGGGCGAGCGACAGGGGGGCTTCGGGAGCAGTACTTC	CSVGRATGGLREQYF
TRBV19	NA	NA	TRBJ1-2	TGTGCCAGTACCGAAGCCCCCTCACAGGGCTACACCTTC	CASTEAPSQGYTF
TRBV5-5	NA	few	TRBJ2-5	TGTGCCAGCAGTTTCGGGGACACCCGAACGGAGACCCAGTACTTC	CASSFGDTRTETQYF
TRBV7-2	NA	NA	TRBJ2-3	TGTGCCAGCAGCTTAGCGCGGGAAGATACGCAGTATTTT	CASSLAREDTQYF
TRBV28	NA	many	TRBJ2-2	TGTGCCAGCACCATTGGGGCGCACACCGGGGAGCTGTTTTTT	CASTIGAHTGELFF
TRBV19	NA	NA	TRBJ2-5	TGTGCCAGTAGTATCCCGCCGCGGGAGACCCAGTACTTC	CASSIPPRETQYF
TRBV11-2	NA	NA	TRBJ1-6	TGTGCCAGCAGCTTAGATGAGGGATGGAGTTCACCCCTCCACTTT	CASSLDEGWSSPLHF
TRBV6-5	TRBD2	few	TRBJ2-7	TGTGCCAGCAGTCGGACTAGCGGTACCTACGAGCAGTACTTC	CASSRTSGTYEQYF
TRBV2	TRBD2	NA	TRBJ2-1	TGTGCCAGCAGGCGCTGGACTAGCGGCGATGAGCAGTTCTTC	CASRRWTSGDEQFF
TRBV4-1	NA	NA	TRBJ2-7	TGCGCCAGCAGCCCACGGACAGCCTCCTACGAGCAGTACTTC	CASSPRTASYEQYF
TRBV14	NA	NA	TRBJ2-7	TGTGCCAGCAGCGACCCGGGATTCAACTACGAGCAGTACTTC	CASSDPGFNYEQYF
TRBV6-8	NA	NA	TRBJ2-2	TGTGCCAGCAGTTTCGGGGTTTTTGTTCTCCCCGCGAACACCGGGGAGCTGTTTTTT	CASSFGVFVLPANTGELFF
TRBV9	TRBD1	few	TRBJ1-4	TGTGCCAGCAGCGTAGAGAGGGGGCGAGAACTGTTTTTT	CASSVERGRELFF
TRBV5-4	TRBD1	NA	TRBJ2-3	TGTGCCAGCAGCTTGGTTCCCCCGGGACAGGGGCCAGATACGCAGTATTTT	CASSLVPPGQGPDTQYF
TRBV5-1	TRBD1	many	TRBJ2-6	TGCGCCAGCAGCCTTGGGACAGGGGGCGGCAGTGGGGCCAACGTCCTGACTTTC	CASSLGTGGGSGANVLTF
TRBV5-1	NA	NA	TRBJ1-2	TGCGCCAGCAGCACAGCGGACAGACATGGCTACACCTTC	CASSTADRHGYTF
TRBV2	TRBD1	few	TRBJ2-1	TGTGCCAGCAGCCAGGACAGGGAGAATGAGCAGTTCTTC	CASSQDRENEQFF
TRBV15	TRBD1	NA	TRBJ2-3	TGTGCCACCAGCAGAGATCTAATGGCAGGGGGCTTTACAGATACGCAGTATTTT	CATSRDLMAGGFTDTQYF
TRBV19	TRBD1	few	TRBJ1-1	TGTGCCAGTAGTGGCCAGGGGGGGAACACTGAAGCTTTCTTT	CASSGQGGNTEAFF
TRBV4-3	NA	few	TRBJ2-3	TGCGCCAGCAGCCAAGAAGGGGGGACTAATGTTGGGGGCGAGGATACGCAGTATTTT	CASSQEGGTNVGGEDTQYF
TRBV5-5	NA	many	TRBJ2-3	TGTGCCAGCAGCTTTGGACAGCTCACAGATACGCAGTATTTT	CASSFGQLTDTQYF
TRBV6-1	TRBD1	NA	TRBJ1-2	TGTGCCAGTGACCATCAGGGGGTCTATGGCTACACCTTC	CASDHQGVYGYTF
TRBV6-5	NA	NA	TRBJ2-3	TGTGCCAGCAGTTACTACTACGGGACAGATACGCAGTATTTT	CASSYYYGTDTQYF
TRBV11-2	NA	NA	TRBJ2-5	TGTGCCAGCAGCTTAGATCCGGCGGGGCGAAAAGAGACCCAGTACTTC	CASSLDPAGRKETQYF
TRBV19	NA	few	TRBJ1-2	TGTGCCAGTAGCAACCTACAGGGAGTTGTTGGCTACACCTTC	CASSNLQGVVGYTF
TRBV10-3	NA	NA	TRBJ2-7	TGTGCCATCCGGACAGCGACTGAGCAGTACTTC	CAIRTATEQYF
TRBV6-6	NA	few	TRBJ2-1	TGTGCCAGCAGTTATCGGAGGGACTCCAATGAGCAGTTCTTC	CASSYRRDSNEQFF
TRBV7-2	NA	NA	TRBJ1-6	TGTGCCAGCAGCTTAGCCGGGGGAGGGCTTAATTCACCCCTCCACTTT	CASSLAGGGLNSPLHF
TRBV18	TRBD2	few	TRBJ2-7	TGTGCCAGCTCCCCCCCCTTGGCGGGGGGCAACGAGCAGTACTTC	CASSPPLAGGNEQYF
TRBV6-5	NA	many	TRBJ1-2	TGTGCCGCGCATCCGGGAAACTATGGCTACACCTTC	CAAHPGNYGYTF
TRBV29-1	NA	few	TRBJ1-3	TGCAGCGTCGAGCCGAGCTCTGGAAACACCATATATTTT	CSVEPSSGNTIYF
TRBV18	NA	NA	TRBJ2-5	TGTGCCAGCTCACCAAATCGCCAAGAGACCCAGTACTTC	CASSPNRQETQYF
TRBV9	NA	many	TRBJ2-5	TGTGCCAGCAGCGGTGGGGCAGCAGACTTCGGGGAGACCCAGTACTTC	CASSGGAADFGETQYF
TRBV2	NA	few	TRBJ2-3	TGTGCCAGCAGTGAACGTCTAGCGAGCACAGATACGCAGTATTTT	CASSERLASTDTQYF
TRBV18	NA	few	TRBJ2-5	TGTGCCAGCTCACCATTGGGGGGACAAGAGACCCAGTACTTC	CASSPLGGQETQYF
TRBV7-9	NA	NA	TRBJ1-3	TGTGCCAGCAGCTTAAGAGGGATCTCTGGAAACACCATATATTTT	CASSLRGISGNTIYF
TRBV7-2	NA	few	TRBJ1-6	TGTGCCAGCAGCTTAGCCCCAGGGTATTCACCCCTCCACTTT	CASSLAPGYSPLHF
TRBV5-1	TRBD2	NA	TRBJ2-5	TGCGCCAGCAGCTCCGATACCGCCATAGCGGGGTCACGGGGGGCCCAGTACTTC	CASSSDTAIAGSRGAQYF
TRBV5-5	TRBD1	many	TRBJ1-1	TGTGCCAGCAGCTCCCTAGTGCGGGACAGGGTAGCCCCTCTCGAAGCTTTCTTT	CASSSLVRDRVAPLEAFF
TRBV7-8	NA	NA	TRBJ1-2	TGTGCCAGCAGCTTAGGGTCAGGGGATGGCTACACCTTC	CASSLGSGDGYTF
TRBV5-1	NA	NA	TRBJ1-6	TGCGCCAGCAGCTTGGACAGCGGCTCCTATAATTCACCCCTCCACTTT	CASSLDSGSYNSPLHF
TRBV4-3	NA	many	TRBJ2-6	TGCGCCAGCAGCCAAGATCGAGACTCTGGGGCCAACGTCCTGACTTTC	CASSQDRDSGANVLTF
TRBV19	TRBD1	few	TRBJ2-6	TGTGCCAGTAAGGACAGGGGGCGCTCTGGGGCCAACGTCCTGACTTTC	CASKDRGRSGANVLTF
TRBV11-2	TRBD2	few	TRBJ2-1	TGTGCCAGCAGCTTAGACAGCGGGACTTACAATGAGCAGTTCTTC	CASSLDSGTYNEQFF
TRBV5-1	TRBD1	NA	TRBJ1-1	TGCGCCAGCAGCATGGGACAGGGTGACACTGAAGCTTTCTTT	CASSMGQGDTEAFF
TRBV9	NA	few	TRBJ2-2	TGTGCCAGCAGCGTAGCCCATGGAGCCACCGGGGAGCTGTTTTTT	CASSVAHGATGELFF
TRBV2	NA	many	TRBJ2-1	TGTGCCAGCAGAGATGACTACGATGAGCAGTTCTTC	CASRDDYDEQFF
TRBV5-1	NA	NA	TRBJ2-1	TGCGCCAGCAGCACCCTCTTGGGGGCGACGAATGAGCAGTTCTTC	CASSTLLGATNEQFF
TRBV20-1	NA	few	TRBJ2-1	TGCAGTCCAGGGCAGGGGAATGAGCAGTTCTTC	CSPGQGNEQFF
TRBV2	TRBD2	few	TRBJ2-1	TGTGCCAGCATAAGACCTAGCGGGGGCTACAATGAGCAGTTCTTC	CASIRPSGGYNEQFF
TRBV4-1	TRBD2	few	TRBJ2-3	TGCGCCAGCAGCCTCGGACTAGCGGGGCCGAGGGATACGCAGTATTTT	CASSLGLAGPRDTQYF
TRBV5-4	NA	NA	TRBJ1-1	TGTGCCAGCAGCTCTTTACAGGGATTGAACACTGAAGCTTTCTTT	CASSSLQGLNTEAFF
TRBV1	NA	NA	TRBJ2-2	TGCACCAGCAGCCCAGGAAGGAACACCGGGGAGCTGTTTTTT	CTSSPGRNTGELFF
TRBV5-1	NA	NA	TRBJ2-1	TGCGCCAGCGAGGAGGGGCCTAGCTCCTACAATGAGCAGTTCTTC	CASEEGPSSYNEQFF
TRBV28	TRBD2	few	TRBJ2-7	TGTGCCAGCAGTTCGCTAGCGGGGGGGCTGTGGGAGCAGTACTTC	CASSSLAGGLWEQYF